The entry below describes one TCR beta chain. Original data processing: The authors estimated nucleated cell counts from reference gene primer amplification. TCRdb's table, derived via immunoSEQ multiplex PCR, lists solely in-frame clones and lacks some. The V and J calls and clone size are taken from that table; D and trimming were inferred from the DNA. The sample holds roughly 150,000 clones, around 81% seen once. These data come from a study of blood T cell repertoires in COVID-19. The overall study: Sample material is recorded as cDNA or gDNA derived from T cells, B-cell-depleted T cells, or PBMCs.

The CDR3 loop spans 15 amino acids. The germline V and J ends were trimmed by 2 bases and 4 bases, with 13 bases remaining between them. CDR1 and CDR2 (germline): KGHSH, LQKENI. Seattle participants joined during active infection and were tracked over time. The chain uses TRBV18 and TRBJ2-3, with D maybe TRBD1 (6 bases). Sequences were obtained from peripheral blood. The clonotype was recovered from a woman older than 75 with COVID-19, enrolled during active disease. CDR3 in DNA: TGTGCCAGCTCACCATGGGGAGAGGGGGCAGATACGCAGTATTTT. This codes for CASSPWGEGADTQYF. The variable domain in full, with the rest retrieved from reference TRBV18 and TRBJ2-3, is NAGVMQNPRHLVRRRGQEARLRCSPMKGHSHVYWYRQLPEEGLKFMVYLQKENIIDESGMPKERFSAEFPKEGPSILRIQQVVRGDSAAYFCASSPWGEGADTQYFGPGTRLTVL.